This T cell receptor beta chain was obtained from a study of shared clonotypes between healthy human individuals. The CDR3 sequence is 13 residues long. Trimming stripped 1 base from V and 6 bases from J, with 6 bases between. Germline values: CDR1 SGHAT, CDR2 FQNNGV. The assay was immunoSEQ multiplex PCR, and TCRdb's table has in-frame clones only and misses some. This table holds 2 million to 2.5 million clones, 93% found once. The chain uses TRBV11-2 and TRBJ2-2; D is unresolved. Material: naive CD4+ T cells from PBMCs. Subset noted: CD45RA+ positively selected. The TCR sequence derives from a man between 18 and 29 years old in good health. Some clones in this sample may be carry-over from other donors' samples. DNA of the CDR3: TGTGCCAGCAGCTTAGTGGTCGCCGGGGAGCTGTTTTTT. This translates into CASSLVVAGELFF.